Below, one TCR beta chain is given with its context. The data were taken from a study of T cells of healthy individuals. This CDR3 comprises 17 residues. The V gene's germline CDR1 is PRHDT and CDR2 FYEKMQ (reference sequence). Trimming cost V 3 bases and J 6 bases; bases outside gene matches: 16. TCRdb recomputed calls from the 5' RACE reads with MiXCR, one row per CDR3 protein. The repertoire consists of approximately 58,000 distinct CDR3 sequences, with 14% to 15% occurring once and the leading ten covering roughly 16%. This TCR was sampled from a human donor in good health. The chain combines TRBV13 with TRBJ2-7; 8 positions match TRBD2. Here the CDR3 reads CASSLSTGGGAGGEQYF. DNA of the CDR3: TGTGCCAGCAGCTTGTCCACGGGGGGTGGCGCGGGAGGCGAGCAGTACTTC.